Following are 8 T cell receptor beta chains from one sample sequenced in a study of blood T cell repertoires in COVID-19. The assay was immunoSEQ multiplex PCR, and TCRdb's table has in-frame clones only and misses some. Among under 50,000 clones listed, roughly 90% were seen once. The sample was peripheral blood. The receptors shown here come from a man aged 70 or older with active COVID-19.

CDR3 bases: TGTGCCAGCAGCTCCAGAATCAGGGGGATTGGAAACACCATATATTTT. Amino acid sequence: CASSSRIRGIGNTIYF. This rearrangement joins TRBV7-2 to TRBJ1-3; 7 nucleotides align to TRBD1. Germline-derived CDR1 and CDR2 are SGHTA and FQGNSA. The CDR3 consists of 16 residues. V lost 4 bases and J lost 3; bases outside the gene matches: 9. The whole variable domain, remainder taken from reference TRBV7-2 and TRBJ1-3, is GAGVSQSPSNKVTEKGKDVELRCDPISGHTALYWYRQSLGQGLEFLIYFQGNSAPDKSGLPSDRFSAERTGGSVSTLTIQRTQQEDSAVYLCASSSRIRGIGNTIYFGEGSWLTVV.

The rearrangement joins TRBV5-1 to TRBJ2-1, with D maybe TRBD2 (5 bases). Germline CDR1 and CDR2: SGHRS and YFSETQ. The CDR3 has 15 residues. V was shortened by 0 bases and J by 4 bases, with 11 bases between the two germline ends. The CDR3 reads CASSLGTGSYNEQFF. The CDR3, as DNA: TGCGCCAGCAGCTTGGGGACGGGATCTTACAATGAGCAGTTCTTC.

The DNA of the CDR3 is TGTGCCAGCAGCGCCCGACAGGGGGCTCACTCCTACAATGAGCAGTTCTTC. Translating it yields CASSARQGAHSYNEQFF. The chain has TRBV11-2 and TRBJ2-1, with 10 nucleotides matching TRBD1. This CDR3 has 17 residues. The ends lost 5 bases at V and 0 bases at J; junction bases unmatched: 7. Germline V gene data show CDR1 as SGHAT and CDR2 as FQNNGV.

This rearrangement joins TRBV7-9 to TRBJ1-1, with 9 nucleotides matching TRBD1. Trimming took 5 bases from V and 1 from J; bases not matched to a gene: 11. The CDR3 has 17 residues. Per the germline V gene, CDR1 is SEHNR and CDR2 is FQNEAQ (reference sequence). The CDR3 region is CASSPFGQGLRNTEAFF. CDR3 in DNA: TGTGCCAGCAGCCCGTTCGGACAGGGGTTAAGGAACACTGAAGCTTTCTTT.

This chain uses TRBV5-1 with TRBJ1-2; D unclear. The CDR3 consists of 14 residues. V gave up 3 bases and J gave up 4 bases, with 13 bases separating them. From germline, CDR1 is SGHRS and CDR2 YFSETQ. The chain's CDR3 is CASSSLFGGYGYTF. Here the CDR3 DNA reads TGCGCCAGCAGCTCCCTTTTCGGAGGCTATGGCTACACCTTC.

This chain links TRBV4-2 with TRBJ2-1; maybe TRBD2 (5 bases). The germline V gene has CDR1 LGHNA and CDR2 YNFKEQ. This CDR3 comprises 15 residues. V was shortened by 0 bases and J by 1 base, with 7 bases between the two germline ends. The CDR3 DNA follows: TGTGCCAGCAGCCAAGATAGACTATCCTACAATGAGCAGTTCTTC. Translation: CASSQDRLSYNEQFF.

The chain is built from TRBV2 and TRBJ1-4, with 7 bases identical to TRBD1. The CDR3 covers 16 residues. Germline V gene data show CDR1 as SNHLY and CDR2 as FYNNEI. V shed 7 bases, J shed 3 bases, and the junction held 11 bases outside the gene matches. CDR3 sequence (DNA): TGTGCCAGCAAACGACAGGGAGGAATCGCTAATGAAAAACTGTTTTTT. It translates to CASKRQGGIANEKLFF.

The V and J genes are TRBV19 and TRBJ2-4; tentative D call: TRBD2 (7 bases). Trimming pared 3 bases from V and 1 base from J, leaving 13 bases between. The CDR3 totals 16 residues. CDR1 and CDR2 from the germline V gene are LNHDA and SQIVND (reference sequence). This CDR3 reads CASSIWGGNAKNIQYF. The CDR3 nucleotides read TGTGCCAGTAGTATTTGGGGGGGCAACGCCAAAAACATTCAGTACTTC.